The clone carrying this TCR beta chain was recorded only once. The data derive from a study of OX40 agonist ivuxolimab in advanced cancers. Cycle 7 day 1, cycle 4 day 1, and baseline were the timepoints at which blood was sampled. In germline, CDR1 is SGHNT, CDR2 YENEEA. The CDR3 is 13 residues long. V shed 3 bases and J shed 5 bases, with 8 bases lying between them. The method was immunoSEQ multiplex PCR; TCRdb's version includes in-frame clones alone and lacks a portion of them. Of some 100,000 clones listed, around 84% are singletons. This receptor was obtained from an adult with an advanced solid tumor such as melanoma, head and neck, liver or kidney cancer. This sequence joins TRBV11-3 and TRBJ1-5, with D perhaps TRBD1 (5 bases). This sample comprised CD4+ or CD8+ T cells sorted from blood, obtained in a trial of the OX40 agonist ivuxolimab. This chain's CDR3 is CASSLGVDQPQHF. The CDR3, as DNA: TGTGCCAGCAGCTTGGGGGTGGATCAGCCCCAGCATTTT.